A single sample is the source of the 24 T cell receptor beta chains below, sequenced in a study of blood T cell repertoires in COVID-19 (dated by TCRdb to 2019 to 2021). Library preparation employed the immunoSEQ multiplex PCR assay. The source is immuneACCESS, and TCRdb retained only in-frame sequences with V and J called. Part of the clones is not carried over; for the studies checked, unresolved V genes explain less than half of this, and the remainder is unexplained. The table for this sample lists approximately 150,000 clones; 84% of them were counted only once. The top ten clones comprise about 9.4% of the sample. The sequenced sample was peripheral blood. The origin of the receptors is a man in his 60s with active or convalescent COVID-19.

The chain uses TRBV6-2 or TRBV6-3 and TRBJ2-7; 8 bases match TRBD2. The CDR3 loop spans 17 amino acids. V was pared by 0 bases and J by 3 bases, with 10 bases of the junction left unmatched. From germline, CDR1 is MNHEY and CDR2 SVGEGT. CDR3 nucleotides: TGTGCCAGCAGTTACTCAGCCGGGGGGGCCCGAGACTACGAGCAGTACTTC. This sequence encodes CASSYSAGGARDYEQYF.

The V call is TRBV3-1 (or the pseudogene TRBV3-2), the J call TRBJ1-2; a possible D gene is TRBD1 (5 bases). CDR3 length: 14 residues. Trimming pared 4 bases from V and 4 bases from J, leaving 13 bases between. Germline V CDR1 and CDR2: LGHDT, YNNKEL (reference sequence). CDR3 residues: CASSPLGEGYGYTF. CDR3 DNA: TGTGCCAGCAGCCCCTTGGGGGAGGGCTATGGCTACACCTTC.

The genes are TRBV6-6 and TRBJ1-2; 7 bases fit TRBD1. Losses at the gene ends were 2 bases for V and 6 bases for J; bases not matched to a gene: 3. The germline gives CDR1 MNHNY, CDR2 SVGAGI (reference sequence). This CDR3 has 13 amino acids. The CDR3 region is CASSYLGQNGYTF. For the CDR3, the DNA is TGTGCCAGCAGTTACCTGGGACAGAATGGCTACACCTTC.

This clone was detected once. The genes are TRBV15 and TRBJ1-5, with D maybe TRBD1 (5 bases). The ends were cut back, 3 bases at V and 3 bases at J, with 12 bases in the middle. CDR1 is LNHNV and CDR2 is YYDKDF in the germline V gene (reference sequence). This CDR3 is built from 15 residues. This CDR3 reads CATSRGGGNNQPQHF. The CDR3 DNA reads TGTGCCACCAGCAGGGGGGGAGGCAACAATCAGCCCCAGCATTTT.

The chain has TRBV18 and TRBJ1-1; D possibly corresponds to TRBD1 (6 bases). The CDR3 contains 17 residues. From germline, CDR1 is KGHSH and CDR2 LQKENI. Trimming pared 3 bases from V and 0 bases from J, leaving 17 bases between. The CDR3 spells CASSPWGGGNMNTEAFF. Here the CDR3 DNA reads TGTGCCAGCTCACCGTGGGGGGGCGGGAACATGAACACTGAAGCTTTCTTT.

V and J are TRBV5-6 and TRBJ2-7, with TRBD1 identical over 7 bases. Unmatched junction bases numbered 4, after V lost 2 bases and J lost 2 bases. In germline, CDR1 is SGHDT, CDR2 YYEEEE. This CDR3 contains 14 residues. CDR3 sequence: CASSFRDRTYEQYV. In DNA form, the CDR3 reads TGTGCCAGCAGCTTCCGGGACAGAACCTACGAGCAGTACGTC.

The CDR3 is CASHKGGDRETQYF. The CDR3 DNA reads TGTGCCAGTCATAAAGGCGGCGATCGGGAGACCCAGTACTTC. The rearrangement links TRBV11-3 to TRBJ2-5, with D unclear. V was clipped by 9 bases and J by 5 bases, with 19 bases between them. This CDR3 comprises 14 residues. The germline CDR1 and CDR2 sequences are SGHNT and YENEEA.

The J gene is TRBJ1-1, the V gene TRBV29-1, with D perhaps matching TRBD1 (5 bases). V was pared by 4 bases and J by 2 bases, with 14 bases between. CDR1 and CDR2 (germline): SQVTM, ANQGSEA. The CDR3 runs to 14 residues. The CDR3: CSVGHLGGNTEAFF. DNA for the CDR3: TGCAGCGTTGGGCATTTGGGGGGAAACACTGAAGCTTTCTTT.

The rearrangement joins TRBV10-2 to TRBJ1-5; no firm D call. From germline, CDR1 is WSHSY and CDR2 SAAADI. The CDR3 has 15 amino acids. With 2 bases removed from V and 3 bases from J, the gap between germline ends came to 11 bases. The CDR3 is CASSEDGGNNQPQHF. In DNA form, the CDR3 reads TGCGCCAGCAGTGAGGATGGCGGGAACAATCAGCCCCAGCATTTT.

V is TRBV5-1 and J is TRBJ1-1; 7 bases align to TRBD1. Per germline, CDR1 SGHRS and CDR2 YFSETQ. This CDR3 comprises 14 residues. With 4 bases clipped from V and 5 bases from J, the junction kept 8 bases outside the gene matches. CDR3 DNA sequence: TGCGCCAGCAGCCATACAGGGGCCGGGACTGAAGCTTTCTTT. Amino acid sequence: CASSHTGAGTEAFF.

This clone was observed once. This chain links TRBV6-6 with TRBJ1-2, with 7 nucleotides matching TRBD1. CDR3 length: 14 residues. The germline gives CDR1 MNHNY, CDR2 SVGAGI (reference sequence). J gave up 2 bases and V 8 bases, and 8 bases lay outside the gene matches. Written as DNA, the CDR3 is TGTGCCAGCCTATCGGGACAGAGGAACTATGGCTACACCTTC. Protein sequence: CASLSGQRNYGYTF.

This chain connects TRBV7-2 to TRBJ1-2; no clear D. V lost 3 bases and J 1 base, leaving 6 bases between the germline ends. The length of the CDR3 is 13 residues. Germline V gives CDR1 SGHTA, CDR2 FQGNSA. CDR3 DNA: TGTGCCAGCAGCTTTGGACTTAACTATGGCTACACCTTC. Amino acids: CASSFGLNYGYTF.

J is TRBJ1-2 and V is TRBV19, with D possibly matching TRBD1 (5 bases). The CDR3 has 17 residues. Trimming took off 3 bases at V and 6 bases at J, with 23 bases between the two ends. CDR1 and CDR2 from the germline V gene are LNHDA and SQIVND (reference sequence). The CDR3 nucleotides read TGTGCCAGTAGTATGATTGGGGACGGGGGAGGAAAAAATGGCTACACCTTC. It codes for CASSMIGDGGGKNGYTF.

This rearrangement joins TRBV4-3 to TRBJ1-5; D call uncertain. Per the germline V gene, CDR1 is LGHNA and CDR2 is YSLEER. The CDR3 runs to 17 residues. V lost 0 bases, J lost 0 bases, and 12 bases lay in between. The CDR3 is CASSQDPPSYSNQPQHF. The CDR3 bases are TGCGCCAGCAGCCAAGACCCCCCCAGTTATAGCAATCAGCCCCAGCATTTT.

The rearrangement uses TRBV19 and TRBJ1-1; D ambiguous. The V end was cut by 7 bases, the J end by 3 bases, with 12 bases between. The CDR3 has 13 amino acids. Germline V lookup: CDR1 LNHDA, CDR2 SQIVND (reference sequence). CDR3 sequence: CASNQMAHTEAFF. DNA for the CDR3: TGTGCCAGTAATCAGATGGCCCACACTGAAGCTTTCTTT.

The chain employs TRBV6-5 and TRBJ2-7; 8 nucleotides align to TRBD1. Germline V gene data show CDR1 as MNHEY and CDR2 as SVGAGI. The CDR3 has 14 residues. The V segment lost 6 bases and the J segment 4 bases; nucleotides outside the gene matches: 8. The CDR3 nucleotides read TGTGCCAGCAGCAGGGACAGGACTTCTTACGAGCAGTACGTC. Translating it yields CASSRDRTSYEQYV.

The chain recombines TRBV7-2 with TRBJ1-2, with 7 positions matching TRBD1. Trimming took 5 bases from V and 3 from J; bases not matched to a gene: 6. The V gene's germline CDR1 is SGHTA and CDR2 FQGNSA. This CDR3 has 14 residues. The CDR3 region has the DNA TGTGCCAGCAGCCCGCTACAGGGGCACTATGGCTACACCTTC. Protein product: CASSPLQGHYGYTF.

This chain links TRBV6-5 with TRBJ1-1, with a weak D call TRBD1 (5 bases). This CDR3 is built from 13 residues. V lost 6 bases to trimming and J lost 5 bases, with 13 bases between them. The germline gives CDR1 MNHEY, CDR2 SVGAGI. DNA for the CDR3: TGTGCCAGCAGCCACGACAGTACTACTGAAGCTTTCTTT. This translates into CASSHDSTTEAFF.

The rearrangement joins TRBV3-1 (or the pseudogene TRBV3-2) to TRBJ1-2; D uncertain. V was cut by 1 base and J by 3 bases, with 6 bases left in between. Germline V lookup: CDR1 LGHDT, CDR2 YNNKEL (reference sequence). The CDR3 length is 13 residues. The CDR3 sequence: CASSQGVDYGYTF. CDR3 coding DNA: TGTGCCAGCAGCCAAGGAGTGGACTATGGCTACACCTTC.

This chain connects TRBV24-1 to TRBJ1-2, with a tentative D call TRBD1 (5 bases). Germline CDR1 reads KGHDR; CDR2 reads SFDVKD. V lost 4 bases and J lost 4, with 12 bases in between. The CDR3 covers 14 residues. This CDR3 reads CATSDGTLSYGYTF. In DNA, the CDR3 is TGTGCCACCAGTGACGGGACTCTGAGCTATGGCTACACCTTC.

This sequence joins TRBV6-2 or TRBV6-3 and TRBJ2-3; the match to TRBD2 covers 9 bases. There are 15 residues in the CDR3. V dropped 4 bases and J dropped 4; count of bases not matched to a gene: 6. From germline, CDR1 is MNHEY and CDR2 SVGEGT. The CDR3 DNA reads as TGTGCCAGCAGTTCGACCGGGACTAGCTCAGATACGCAGTATTTT. This encodes CASSSTGTSSDTQYF.

The chain recombines TRBV5-1 with TRBJ2-7; TRBD2 matches at 8 bases. V gave up 4 bases and J gave up 2 bases; unmatched junction bases: 5. Germline-derived CDR1 and CDR2 are SGHRS and YFSETQ. The length of the CDR3 is 14 residues. CDR3 nucleotide sequence: TGCGCCAGCAGCGCAGGACTAGCCCCCTACGAGCAGTACTTC. This gives the protein CASSAGLAPYEQYF.

The V call is TRBV13, the J call TRBJ1-1; TRBD1 aligns across 7 bases. V gave up 5 bases and J gave up 2 bases; unmatched junction bases: 5. In germline, CDR1 is PRHDT, CDR2 FYEKMQ (reference sequence). This CDR3 region has 14 residues. CDR3 in DNA: TGTGCCAGCAGCCCCCGGGACAGAAACACTGAAGCTTTCTTT. As protein: CASSPRDRNTEAFF.

The chain employs TRBV9 and TRBJ2-7; 13 bases are a match to TRBD2. The CDR3 loop spans 19 amino acids. Germline V gives CDR1 SGDLS, CDR2 YYNGEE. J lost 6 bases, V lost 3 bases, and 18 bases had no gene match. CDR3 sequence: CASSAAPNILAGGQSEQYF. CDR3 in DNA: TGTGCCAGCAGCGCTGCACCCAATATACTAGCGGGGGGGCAGAGCGAGCAGTACTTC.